These 27 T cell receptor beta chains were all obtained from the same sample, sequenced in a study of blood T cell repertoires in COVID-19. The assay was immunoSEQ multiplex PCR, and TCRdb's table has in-frame clones only and misses some. The sample has 280,000 or so clones; approximately 88% are singletons. Sequencing was performed on peripheral blood. The receptors here all came from a man between 18 and 35 years old with active or convalescent COVID-19.

The chain links TRBV5-4 to TRBJ2-1; 8 bases match TRBD2. V trimming: 7 bases; J trimming: 2 bases; junction bases outside the gene matches: 5. The germline gives CDR1 SGHNT, CDR2 YYREEE (reference sequence). The CDR3 has 14 residues. The CDR3 DNA reads as TGTGCCAGCTCCGATAGCGGGACCTACAATGAGCAGTTCTTC. The encoded protein is CASSDSGTYNEQFF.

The chain has TRBV5-1 and TRBJ2-6, with a possible D match to TRBD2 (5 bases). Between the trimmed V and J ends, which lost 0 bases and 4 bases, there was a span of 5 bases. The CDR3 is 14 amino acids. CDR1 and CDR2 from the germline V gene are SGHRS and YFSETQ. CDR3 DNA: TGCGCCAGCAGCTTGGCGGGGGGGGCCAACGTCCTGACTTTC. This encodes CASSLAGGANVLTF. The full variable domain, completed using reference TRBV5-1 and TRBJ2-6, is KAGVTQTPRYLIKTRGQQVTLSCSPISGHRSVSWYQQTPGQGLQFLFEYFSETQRNKGNFPGRFSGRQFSNSRSEMNVSTLELGDSALYLCASSLAGGANVLTFGAGSRLTVL.

The chain couples TRBV4-1 to TRBJ2-7; D might be TRBD2 (5 bases). Germline V gene lookup returns CDR1 MGHRA and CDR2 YSYEKL. This CDR3 contains 14 residues. The V and J ends lost 5 bases and 3 bases respectively, with 14 bases between them. The CDR3 is CASSSRVELYEQYF. CDR3 DNA sequence: TGCGCCAGCAGCTCGCGGGTGGAACTCTACGAGCAGTACTTC.

This chain uses TRBV4-3 with TRBJ1-2, with 7 bases matching TRBD1. The CDR3 is 14 residues long. Germline V CDR1 and CDR2: LGHNA, YSLEER. Trimming removed 1 base from V and 6 bases from J; junction bases left unmatched: 5. In nucleotides, the CDR3 is TGCGCCAGCAGCCAAGGACAGGGTAGGGATGGCTACACCTTC. It is translated as CASSQGQGRDGYTF.

This clone was seen just once. For the CDR3, the DNA is TGTGCCAGCAGCCAAGTCGAGGAGGGAGGGTATGGCTACACCTTC. Its translation: CASSQVEEGGYGYTF. The V and J genes are TRBV14 and TRBJ1-2; unclear D gene. CDR3 length equals 15 residues. Trimming cost V 1 base and J 5 bases, with 14 bases left between them. Germline CDR1 is SGHDN and CDR2 is FVKESK.

The chain has TRBV11-3 and TRBJ2-1, with D perhaps TRBD1 (6 bases). V was clipped by 1 base and J by 6 bases, with 7 bases between them. The germline gives CDR1 SGHNT, CDR2 YENEEA. The CDR3 covers 13 residues. In DNA form, the CDR3 reads TGTGCCAGCAGCTTAGGCAGGGGCAATGAGCAGTTCTTC. Translating it yields CASSLGRGNEQFF. Complete variable domain (other parts from reference TRBV11-3 and TRBJ2-1): EAGVVQSPRYKIIEKKQPVAFWCNPISGHNTLYWYLQNLGQGPELLIRYENEEAVDDSQLPKDRFSAERLKGVDSTLKIQPAELGDSAVYLCASSLGRGNEQFFGPGTRLTVL.

This chain connects TRBV5-1 to TRBJ2-1; D not certain. CDR1 is SGHRS, CDR2 YFSETQ, per germline. This CDR3 region has 12 residues. V lost 0 bases, J lost 8 bases, and 6 bases lay in between. CDR3 DNA: TGCGCCAGCAGCTTGGCTGGCTATGAGCAGTTCTTC. This encodes CASSLAGYEQFF.

The rearrangement uses TRBV6-6 and TRBJ2-7; D is possibly TRBD2 (5 bases). Germline CDR1 MNHNY, CDR2 SVGAGI (reference sequence). The CDR3 is 12 amino acids. V lost 2 bases, J lost 6 bases, and 8 bases lay in between. The CDR3, as DNA: TGTGCCAGCAGTTACCGAGGACTCGAGCAGTACTTC. It codes for CASSYRGLEQYF.

The J gene is TRBJ1-1, the V gene TRBV29-1; D call uncertain. The germline V gene has CDR1 SQVTM and CDR2 ANQGSEA. The CDR3 has 16 amino acids. V was shortened by 5 bases and J by 0 bases, with 19 bases between the two germline ends. CDR3 sequence: CSVSPPGRLMNTEAFF. The CDR3 region has the DNA TGCAGCGTTTCCCCTCCGGGGAGGTTAATGAACACTGAAGCTTTCTTT.

V gene TRBV2 combines with J gene TRBJ2-7; 10 nucleotides match TRBD1. Trimming removed 4 bases from V and 4 bases from J; junction bases left unmatched: 4. CDR3 length equals 14 residues. Germline CDR1 is SNHLY and CDR2 is FYNNEI. This CDR3 reads CASSVDRGRYEQYF. CDR3 coding DNA: TGTGCCAGCAGTGTCGACAGGGGGCGTTACGAGCAGTACTTC.

This sequence joins TRBV9 and TRBJ1-2, with TRBD1 matching over 9 bases. The CDR3 extends over 13 amino acids. Germline CDR1 is SGDLS and CDR2 is YYNGEE. V shed 0 bases, J shed 8 bases, and the junction held 2 bases outside the gene matches. The CDR3 loop is CASSVGGQGGYTF. In DNA, the CDR3 is TGTGCCAGCAGCGTAGGGGGACAGGGAGGCTACACCTTC.

This rearrangement joins TRBV4-2 to TRBJ2-7, with a tentative D call TRBD1 (6 bases). Per germline, CDR1 LGHNA and CDR2 YNFKEQ. The CDR3 contains 15 residues. With 4 bases removed from V and 1 base from J, the gap between germline ends came to 14 bases. In DNA form, the CDR3 reads TGTGCCAGCAGCCCCGTCGAGGGGGATTCCTACGAGCAGTACTTC. Its protein product is CASSPVEGDSYEQYF.

The CDR3 DNA follows: TGTGCCAGCAGTTCCCTAGTCAGGGGCCCCTATGGCTACACCTTC. It yields the protein CASSSLVRGPYGYTF. This sequence joins TRBV6-5 and TRBJ1-2, with D perhaps matching TRBD1 (6 bases). Trimming removed 4 bases at V and 4 bases at J, with 16 bases between. Germline-derived CDR1 and CDR2 are MNHEY and SVGAGI. The CDR3 consists of 15 residues.

This clone appeared a single time. The chain joins TRBV29-1 to TRBJ2-5; D might be TRBD2 (6 bases). Germline values: CDR1 SQVTM, CDR2 ANQGSEA. V lost 7 bases, J lost 6 bases, and 18 bases lay in between. This CDR3 region has 13 residues. In nucleotides, the CDR3 is TGCAGCGGGGGGGTGTCCCGAGGGCAGACCCAGTACTTC. Translating gives CSGGVSRGQTQYF.

The genes are TRBV5-1 and TRBJ2-7; 12 positions match TRBD1. The CDR3 loop spans 14 amino acids. Germline V gene data show CDR1 as SGHRS and CDR2 as YFSETQ. After removal of 3 bases from V and 7 bases from J, the junction contained 5 bases not matched to a gene. CDR3 in DNA: TGCGCCAGCAGCTCTGGGACAGGGGGCGAAGAGCAGTACTTC. As protein: CASSSGTGGEEQYF.

This clone was recorded once. The genes are TRBV11-2 and TRBJ2-1; 10 bases map to TRBD2. Germline CDR1 is SGHAT and CDR2 is FQNNGV. The CDR3 is 17 amino acids. V was pared by 3 bases and J by 5 bases, with 10 bases of the junction left unmatched. For the CDR3, the DNA is TGTGCCAGCAGCTTTTCTCTTTATAGCGGGGGGAACAATGAGCAGTTCTTC. This sequence encodes CASSFSLYSGGNNEQFF.

The V and J genes are TRBV19 and TRBJ1-2; D uncertain. V lost 3 bases and J 3 bases, leaving 11 bases between the germline ends. Germline V gene lookup returns CDR1 LNHDA and CDR2 SQIVND (reference sequence). The CDR3 runs 14 residues. The CDR3 DNA reads as TGTGCCAGTAGTATCTCCGGGGTCGACTATGGCTACACCTTC. Its translation: CASSISGVDYGYTF.

The chain recombines TRBV11-2 with TRBJ1-2; possibly TRBD1 for D (6 bases). V lost 0 bases to trimming and J lost 4 bases, with 15 bases between them. From germline, CDR1 is SGHAT and CDR2 FQNNGV. The CDR3 spans 16 residues. The CDR3 DNA is TGTGCCAGCAGCTTAGACGGCCACGGACAGAGCTATGGCTACACCTTC. Residues: CASSLDGHGQSYGYTF.

V is TRBV5-6 and J is TRBJ2-5; no definite D call. The CDR3 length is 15 residues. Germline V gene lookup returns CDR1 SGHDT and CDR2 YYEEEE. V was pared by 1 base and J by 0 bases, with 10 bases between. CDR3 nucleotides: TGTGCCAGCAGCTTGCGAGTTGCGTACCAAGAGACCCAGTACTTC. It translates to CASSLRVAYQETQYF.

The chain employs TRBV3-1 (or the pseudogene TRBV3-2) and TRBJ2-1; D gene unclear. Per germline, CDR1 LGHDT and CDR2 YNNKEL (reference sequence). The CDR3 is 16 residues long. V lost 1 base and J lost 2, with 12 bases in between. The CDR3 bases are TGTGCCAGCAGCCAAGTATTGGGCTTCCCCTACAATGAGCAGTTCTTC. This gives the protein CASSQVLGFPYNEQFF.

In DNA form, the CDR3 reads TGTGCCAGCTCAACGGGACAGGGAGACGAGCAGTACTTC. This translates into CASSTGQGDEQYF. The chain employs TRBV18 and TRBJ2-7, with 9 bases aligning to TRBD1. Germline loops: CDR1 KGHSH, CDR2 LQKENI. The CDR3 consists of 13 residues. Trimming took 5 bases from V and 5 from J; bases not matched to a gene: 4.

This clone was counted a few times. The chain joins TRBV6-2 or TRBV6-3 to TRBJ1-2, with D unresolved. V shed 6 bases and J shed 4 bases, with 15 bases lying between them. This CDR3 comprises 14 residues. CDR1 MNHEY and CDR2 SVGEGT come from the germline V gene. The CDR3 nucleotides are TGTGCCAGCAGCAATTCAAGGCGAGGCTATGGCTACACCTTC. It is translated as CASSNSRRGYGYTF.

The rearrangement joins TRBV5-6 to TRBJ2-7; TRBD2 matches 7 bases. The germline V gene has CDR1 SGHDT and CDR2 YYEEEE. The CDR3 loop spans 13 amino acids. V trimming: 4 bases; J trimming: 4 bases; junction bases outside the gene matches: 5. CDR3 residues: CASSLGRPYEQYF. The CDR3 DNA reads as TGTGCCAGCAGCCTCGGGAGGCCTTACGAGCAGTACTTC.

CDR3 in DNA: TGTGCCAGCAGCTCGGGGACAGGCAGGACTGAAGCTTTCTTT. This encodes CASSSGTGRTEAFF. This sequence joins TRBV5-4 and TRBJ1-1; 8 positions match TRBD1. The CDR3 loop spans 14 amino acids. Germline V gene sequence: CDR1 SGHNT, CDR2 YYREEE (reference sequence). Trimming at V came to 3 bases and at J to 5 bases, leaving 6 bases not matched to a gene.

The genes are TRBV2 and TRBJ1-1; D is possibly TRBD1 (6 bases). Germline V gene data show CDR1 as SNHLY and CDR2 as FYNNEI. The CDR3 length is 13 residues. V lost 6 bases, J lost 4 bases, and 12 bases lay in between. DNA for the CDR3: TGTGCCAGCAGAGGACAGAGGAGCACTGAAGCTTTCTTT. Translated, it gives CASRGQRSTEAFF.

The CDR3 here is CASSDAPGYEQYF. In nucleotides, the CDR3 is TGTGCCAGCAGTGACGCCCCCGGCTACGAGCAGTACTTC. The gene calls are TRBV6-1 and TRBJ2-7; D remains unclear. Germline V gene sequence: CDR1 MNHNS, CDR2 SASEGT. The CDR3 is 13 residues long. The germline V and J ends were trimmed by 3 bases and 3 bases, with 9 bases remaining between them.

This clone appeared a single time. Other DNA variants within this sample encode the same CDR3. J is TRBJ1-1 and V is TRBV12-3 or TRBV12-4; unclear D gene. The CDR3 consists of 11 residues. V lost 3 bases, J lost 5 bases, and 4 bases lay in between. DNA of the CDR3: TGTGCCAGCAGTTTTTCTACTGAAGCTTTCTTT. Residues: CASSFSTEAFF.